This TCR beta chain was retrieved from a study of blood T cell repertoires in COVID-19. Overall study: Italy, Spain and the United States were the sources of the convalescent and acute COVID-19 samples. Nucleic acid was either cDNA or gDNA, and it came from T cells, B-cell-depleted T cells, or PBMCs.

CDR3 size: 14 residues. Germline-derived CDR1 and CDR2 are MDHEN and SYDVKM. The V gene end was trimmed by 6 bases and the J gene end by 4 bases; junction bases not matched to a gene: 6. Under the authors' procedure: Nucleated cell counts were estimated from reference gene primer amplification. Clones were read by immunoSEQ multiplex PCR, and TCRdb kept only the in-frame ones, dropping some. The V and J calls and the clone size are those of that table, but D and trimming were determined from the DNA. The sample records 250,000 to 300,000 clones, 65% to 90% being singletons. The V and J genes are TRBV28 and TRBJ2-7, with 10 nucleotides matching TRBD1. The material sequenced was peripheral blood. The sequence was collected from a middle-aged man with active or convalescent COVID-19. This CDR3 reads CASSPRGQGYEQYF. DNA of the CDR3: TGTGCCAGCAGCCCCCGGGGACAGGGGTACGAGCAGTACTTC.